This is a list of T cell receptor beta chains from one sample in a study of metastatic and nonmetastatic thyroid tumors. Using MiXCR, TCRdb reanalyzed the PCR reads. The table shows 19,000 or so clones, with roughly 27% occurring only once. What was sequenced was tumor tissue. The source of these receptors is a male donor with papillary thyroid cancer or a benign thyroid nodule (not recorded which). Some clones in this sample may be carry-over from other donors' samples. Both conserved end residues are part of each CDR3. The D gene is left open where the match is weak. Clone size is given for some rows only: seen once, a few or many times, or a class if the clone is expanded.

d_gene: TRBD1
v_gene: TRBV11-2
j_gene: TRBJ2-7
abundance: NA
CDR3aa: CASSRGGQGAYEQYF
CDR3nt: TGTGCCAGCAGCCGAGGGGGCCAGGGGGCCTACGAGCAGTACTTC

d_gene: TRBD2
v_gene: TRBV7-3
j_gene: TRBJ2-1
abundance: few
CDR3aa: CASGPASGADNEQFF
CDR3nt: TGTGCCAGCGGCCCGGCTAGCGGGGCCGACAATGAGCAGTTCTTC

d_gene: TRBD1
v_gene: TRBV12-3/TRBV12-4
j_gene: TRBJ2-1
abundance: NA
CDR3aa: CASTPGTGSGEQFF
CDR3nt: TGTGCCAGCACCCCCGGGACAGGGTCGGGTGAGCAGTTCTTC

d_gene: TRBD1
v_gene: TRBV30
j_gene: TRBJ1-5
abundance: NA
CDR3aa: CAWRGQGARQPQHF
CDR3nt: TGTGCCTGGAGGGGACAGGGGGCACGCCAGCCCCAGCATTTT

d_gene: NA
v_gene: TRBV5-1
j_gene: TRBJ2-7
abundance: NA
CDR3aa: CASSLGAYTPEQYF
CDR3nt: TGCGCCAGCAGCTTGGGGGCGTATACCCCCGAGCAGTACTTC

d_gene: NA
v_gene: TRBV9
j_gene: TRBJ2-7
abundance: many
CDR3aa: CASSPGFGGEQYF
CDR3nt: TGTGCCAGCAGCCCCGGGTTTGGGGGTGAGCAGTACTTC

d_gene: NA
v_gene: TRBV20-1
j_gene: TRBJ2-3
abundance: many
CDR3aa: CSARVPGDTDTQYF
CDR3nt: TGCAGTGCTAGAGTGCCGGGAGACACAGATACGCAGTATTTT

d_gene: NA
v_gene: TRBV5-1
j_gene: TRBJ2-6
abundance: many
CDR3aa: CASSLALSGANVLTF
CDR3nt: TGCGCCAGCAGCTTGGCCCTTTCCGGGGCCAACGTCCTGACTTTC

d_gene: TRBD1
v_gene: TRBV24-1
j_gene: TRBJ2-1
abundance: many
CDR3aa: CATANPRDRSYNEQFF
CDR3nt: TGTGCCACCGCAAATCCCCGGGACAGGTCCTACAATGAGCAGTTCTTC

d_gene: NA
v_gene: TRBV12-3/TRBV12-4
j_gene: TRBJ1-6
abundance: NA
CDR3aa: CASRVEWKGSPLHF
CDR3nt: TGTGCCAGCAGGGTTGAGTGGAAGGGTTCACCCCTCCACTTT

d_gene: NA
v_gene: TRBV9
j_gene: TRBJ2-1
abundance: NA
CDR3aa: CASSVLLAGEQFF
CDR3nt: TGTGCCAGCAGCGTATTACTAGCTGGAGAGCAGTTCTTC

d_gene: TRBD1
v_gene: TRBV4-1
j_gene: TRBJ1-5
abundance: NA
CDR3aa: CASRDRASEPQHF
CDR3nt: TGCGCCAGCAGGGACAGGGCTTCTGAGCCCCAGCATTTT

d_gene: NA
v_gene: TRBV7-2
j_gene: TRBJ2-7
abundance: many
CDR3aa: CASSLNRVYEQYF
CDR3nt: TGTGCCAGCAGCTTGAACAGGGTCTACGAGCAGTACTTC

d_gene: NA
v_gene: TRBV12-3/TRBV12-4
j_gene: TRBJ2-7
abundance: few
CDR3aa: CASSRNRWGEQYF
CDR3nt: TGTGCCAGCAGCCGTAACAGGTGGGGGGAGCAGTACTTC

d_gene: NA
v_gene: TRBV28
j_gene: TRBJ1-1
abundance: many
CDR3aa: CASTQTNTEAFF
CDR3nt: TGTGCCAGCACTCAAACGAACACTGAAGCTTTCTTT

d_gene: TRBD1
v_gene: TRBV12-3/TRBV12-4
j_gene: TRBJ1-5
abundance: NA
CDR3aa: CASSPWTGDQPQHF
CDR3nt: TGTGCCAGCAGTCCGTGGACAGGGGACCAGCCCCAGCATTTT

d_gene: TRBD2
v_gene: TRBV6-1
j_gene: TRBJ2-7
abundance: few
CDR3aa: CASSEDIGEGYEQYF
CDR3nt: TGTGCCAGCAGTGAAGACATAGGGGAGGGCTACGAGCAGTACTTC

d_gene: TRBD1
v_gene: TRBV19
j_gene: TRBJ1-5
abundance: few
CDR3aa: CASKWDGQGNQPQHF
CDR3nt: TGTGCCAGTAAGTGGGACGGACAGGGGAACCAGCCCCAGCATTTT

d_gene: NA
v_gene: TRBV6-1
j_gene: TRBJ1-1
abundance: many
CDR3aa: CASTPSDMNTEAFF
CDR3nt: TGTGCCAGCACGCCCAGCGACATGAACACTGAAGCTTTCTTT

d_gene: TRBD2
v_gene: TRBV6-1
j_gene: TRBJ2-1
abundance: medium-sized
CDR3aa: CASSRRTSGRFNEQFF
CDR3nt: TGTGCCAGCAGCAGAAGGACTAGCGGGAGGTTCAATGAGCAGTTCTTC

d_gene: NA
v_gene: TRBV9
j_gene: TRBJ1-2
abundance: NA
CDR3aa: CASSLTGGGLYGYTF
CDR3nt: TGTGCCAGCAGCCTCACGGGGGGAGGGCTCTATGGCTACACCTTC

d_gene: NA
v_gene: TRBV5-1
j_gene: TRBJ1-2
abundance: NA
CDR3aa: CASSLAVVPNYGYTF
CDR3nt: TGCGCCAGCAGCTTGGCGGTAGTCCCTAACTATGGCTACACCTTC

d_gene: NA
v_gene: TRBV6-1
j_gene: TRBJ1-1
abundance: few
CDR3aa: CASTPRAGTNTEAFF
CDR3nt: TGTGCCAGCACCCCCCGGGCCGGAACTAACACTGAAGCTTTCTTT

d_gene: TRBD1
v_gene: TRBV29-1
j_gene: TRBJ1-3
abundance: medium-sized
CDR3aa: CSVATGGSGNTIYF
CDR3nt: TGCAGCGTCGCGACAGGGGGCTCTGGAAACACCATATATTTT

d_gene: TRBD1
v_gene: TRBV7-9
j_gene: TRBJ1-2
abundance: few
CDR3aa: CASSLKQGAFGGYTF
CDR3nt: TGTGCCAGCAGCTTAAAGCAGGGGGCCTTCGGGGGCTACACCTTC

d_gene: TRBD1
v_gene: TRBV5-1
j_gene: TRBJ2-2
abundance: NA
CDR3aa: CASSMDRVGNTGELFF
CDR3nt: TGCGCCAGCAGCATGGACAGGGTGGGGAACACCGGGGAGCTGTTTTTT

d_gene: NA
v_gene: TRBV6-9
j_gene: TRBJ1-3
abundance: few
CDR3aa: CASSSQTGHGNTIYF
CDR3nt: TGTGCCAGCAGTTCACAGACTGGGCATGGAAACACCATATATTTT

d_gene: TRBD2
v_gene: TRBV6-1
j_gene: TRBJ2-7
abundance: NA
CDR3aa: CASSQDGRREQYF
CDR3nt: TGTGCCAGCAGTCAGGACGGGAGGCGCGAGCAGTACTTC

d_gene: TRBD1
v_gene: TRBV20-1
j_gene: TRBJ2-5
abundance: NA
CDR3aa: CSASGQGRETQYF
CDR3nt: TGCAGTGCTAGCGGACAGGGGAGGGAGACCCAGTACTTC

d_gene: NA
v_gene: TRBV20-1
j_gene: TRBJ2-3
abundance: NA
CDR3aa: CSSGGGRGADTQYF
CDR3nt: TGCAGTTCCGGTGGGGGGAGGGGGGCAGATACGCAGTATTTT

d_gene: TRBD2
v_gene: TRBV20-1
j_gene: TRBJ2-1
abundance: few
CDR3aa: CSARGGEGLQWDEQFF
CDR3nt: TGCAGTGCTAGAGGGGGGGAGGGTCTACAATGGGATGAGCAGTTCTTC

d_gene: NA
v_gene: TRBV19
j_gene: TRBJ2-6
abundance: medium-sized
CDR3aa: CATKGDSGANVLTF
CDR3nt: TGTGCCACCAAAGGGGACTCTGGGGCCAACGTCCTGACTTTC

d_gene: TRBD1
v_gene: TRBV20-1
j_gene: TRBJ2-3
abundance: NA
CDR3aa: CSATDRGGTDTQYF
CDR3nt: TGCAGTGCTACCGACAGGGGGGGCACAGATACGCAGTATTTT

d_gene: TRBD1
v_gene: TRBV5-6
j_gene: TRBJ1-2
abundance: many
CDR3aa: CASSLAGDRDGYTF
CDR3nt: TGTGCCAGCAGCTTGGCAGGGGACAGGGATGGCTACACCTTC

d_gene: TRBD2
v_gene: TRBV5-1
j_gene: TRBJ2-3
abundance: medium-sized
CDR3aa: CASSPRTSGRAATDTQYF
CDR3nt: TGCGCCAGCAGCCCGAGGACTAGCGGGAGGGCCGCGACAGATACGCAGTATTTT

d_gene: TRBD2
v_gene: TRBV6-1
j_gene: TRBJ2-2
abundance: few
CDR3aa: CASSATGRANTGELFF
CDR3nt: TGTGCCAGCAGTGCAACCGGGAGGGCGAACACCGGGGAGCTGTTTTTT

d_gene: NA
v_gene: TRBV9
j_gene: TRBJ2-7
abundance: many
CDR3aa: CASSVVGGGADEQYF
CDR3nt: TGTGCCAGCAGCGTAGTGGGCGGAGGGGCCGACGAGCAGTACTTC

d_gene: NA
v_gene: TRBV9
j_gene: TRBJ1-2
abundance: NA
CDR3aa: CANSPTSYSGKNYGYTF
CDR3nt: TGTGCCAACAGCCCGACAAGTTACAGTGGGAAAAACTATGGCTACACCTTC

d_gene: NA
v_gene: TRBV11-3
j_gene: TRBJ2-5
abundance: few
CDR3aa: CASSLGEGKVETQYF
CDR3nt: TGTGCCAGCAGCTTAGGAGAGGGTAAAGTAGAGACCCAGTACTTC

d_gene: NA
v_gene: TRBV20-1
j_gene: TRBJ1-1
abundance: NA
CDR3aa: CSARAREGAFF
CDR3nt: TGCAGTGCTAGAGCCAGGGAGGGAGCTTTCTTT

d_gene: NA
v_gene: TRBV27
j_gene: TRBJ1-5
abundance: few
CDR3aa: CASSRRGDQPQHF
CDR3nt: TGTGCCAGCAGCCGAAGGGGGGATCAGCCCCAGCATTTT

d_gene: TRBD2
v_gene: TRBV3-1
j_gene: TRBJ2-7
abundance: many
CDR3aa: CASSPTSGRSTSEYF
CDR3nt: TGTGCCAGCAGCCCTACTAGCGGGAGGTCGACGTCGGAGTACTTC

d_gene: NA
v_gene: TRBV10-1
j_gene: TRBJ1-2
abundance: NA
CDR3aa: CASSRGISYGYTF
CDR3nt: TGCGCCAGCAGCAGGGGAATTTCCTATGGCTACACCTTC

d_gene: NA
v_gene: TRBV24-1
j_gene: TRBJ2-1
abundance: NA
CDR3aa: CATSGVSAYNEQFF
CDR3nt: TGTGCCACCAGTGGGGTGTCGGCCTACAATGAGCAGTTCTTC

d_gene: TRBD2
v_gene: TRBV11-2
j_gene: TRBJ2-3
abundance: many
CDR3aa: CASRPRTSGYTDTQYF
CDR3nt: TGTGCCAGCAGACCAAGGACTAGCGGATACACAGATACGCAGTATTTT

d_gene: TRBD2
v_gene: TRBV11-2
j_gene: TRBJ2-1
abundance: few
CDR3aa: CASSSMGLAAQQNEQFF
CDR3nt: TGTGCCAGCAGCTCCATGGGACTAGCGGCCCAGCAAAATGAGCAGTTCTTC

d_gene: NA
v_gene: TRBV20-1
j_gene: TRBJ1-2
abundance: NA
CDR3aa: CSAGDQAKVGYGYTF
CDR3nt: TGCAGTGCTGGCGACCAGGCTAAGGTTGGCTATGGCTACACCTTC

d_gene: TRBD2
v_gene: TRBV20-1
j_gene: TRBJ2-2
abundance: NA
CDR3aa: CSARSGTSDTGELFF
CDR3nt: TGCAGTGCTAGATCCGGGACTAGCGACACCGGGGAGCTGTTTTTT

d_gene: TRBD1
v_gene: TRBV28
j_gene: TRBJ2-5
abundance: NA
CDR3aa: CASSPPTGVETQYF
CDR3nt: TGTGCCAGCAGTCCCCCCACAGGGGTGGAGACGCAGTACTTC

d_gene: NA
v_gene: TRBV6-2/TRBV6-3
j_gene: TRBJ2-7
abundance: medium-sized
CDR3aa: CASSFHYEQYF
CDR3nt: TGTGCCAGCAGTTTCCACTACGAGCAGTACTTC

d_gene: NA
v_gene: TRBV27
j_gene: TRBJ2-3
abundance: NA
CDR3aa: CASSLLDRRGKDTQYF
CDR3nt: TGTGCCAGCAGTTTACTGGACAGACGGGGTAAAGATACGCAGTATTTT

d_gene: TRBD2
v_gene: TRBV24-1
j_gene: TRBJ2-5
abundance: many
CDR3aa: CATSPSGSPETQYF
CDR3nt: TGTGCCACCAGTCCGAGCGGGAGTCCGGAGACCCAGTACTTC

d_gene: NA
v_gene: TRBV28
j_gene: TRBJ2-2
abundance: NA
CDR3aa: CASRDSNTGELFF
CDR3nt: TGTGCCAGCAGGGACAGTAACACCGGGGAGCTGTTTTTT

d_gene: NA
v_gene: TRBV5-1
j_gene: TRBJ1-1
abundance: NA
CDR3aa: CASSSSGESTEAFF
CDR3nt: TGCGCCAGCAGCTCATCAGGGGAGAGCACTGAAGCTTTCTTT

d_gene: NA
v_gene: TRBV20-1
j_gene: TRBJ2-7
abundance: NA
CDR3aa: CSASLEGANEQYF
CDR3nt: TGCAGTGCTAGCTTGGAGGGAGCGAACGAGCAGTACTTC

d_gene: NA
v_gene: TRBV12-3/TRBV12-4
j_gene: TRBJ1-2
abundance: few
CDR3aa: CASSLGWGYFYTF
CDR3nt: TGTGCCAGCAGTTTGGGCTGGGGATACTTCTACACCTTC

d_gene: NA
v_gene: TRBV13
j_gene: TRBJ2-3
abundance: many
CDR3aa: CASSLARVFTDTQYF
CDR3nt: TGTGCCAGCAGCTTAGCCAGGGTATTCACAGATACGCAGTATTTT